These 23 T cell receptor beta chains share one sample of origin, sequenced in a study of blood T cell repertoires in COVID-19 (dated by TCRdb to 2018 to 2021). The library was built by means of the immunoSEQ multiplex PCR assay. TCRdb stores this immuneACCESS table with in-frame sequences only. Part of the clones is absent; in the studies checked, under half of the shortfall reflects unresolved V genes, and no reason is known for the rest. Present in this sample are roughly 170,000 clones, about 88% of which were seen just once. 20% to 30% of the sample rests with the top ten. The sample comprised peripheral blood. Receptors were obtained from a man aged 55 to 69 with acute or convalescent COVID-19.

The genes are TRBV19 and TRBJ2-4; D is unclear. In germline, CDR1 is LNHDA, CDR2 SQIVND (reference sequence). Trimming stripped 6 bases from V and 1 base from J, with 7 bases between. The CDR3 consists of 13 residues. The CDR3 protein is CASRLGAKNIQYF. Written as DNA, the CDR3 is TGTGCCAGTAGGCTCGGGGCCAAAAACATTCAGTACTTC.

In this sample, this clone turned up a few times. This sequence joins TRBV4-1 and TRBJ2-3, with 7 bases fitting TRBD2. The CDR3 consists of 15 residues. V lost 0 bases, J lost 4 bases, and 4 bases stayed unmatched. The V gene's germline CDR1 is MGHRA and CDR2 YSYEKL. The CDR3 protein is CASSQDWLAADTQYF. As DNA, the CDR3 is TGCGCCAGCAGCCAAGATTGGCTAGCGGCAGATACGCAGTATTTT.

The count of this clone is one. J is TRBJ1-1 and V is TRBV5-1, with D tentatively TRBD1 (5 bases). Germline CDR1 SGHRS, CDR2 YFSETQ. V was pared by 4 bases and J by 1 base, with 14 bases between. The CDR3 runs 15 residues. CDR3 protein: CASSLPTRENTEAFF. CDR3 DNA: TGCGCCAGCAGCCTTCCGACCAGGGAGAACACTGAAGCTTTCTTT. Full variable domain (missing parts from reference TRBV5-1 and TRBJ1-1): KAGVTQTPRYLIKTRGQQVTLSCSPISGHRSVSWYQQTPGQGLQFLFEYFSETQRNKGNFPGRFSGRQFSNSRSEMNVSTLELGDSALYLCASSLPTRENTEAFFGQGTRLTVV.

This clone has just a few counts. The CDR3 DNA sequence: TGTGCCAGCAGCACGGGACTTGACACCGGGGAGCTGTTTTTT. It specifies CASSTGLDTGELFF. The rearrangement links TRBV11-2 to TRBJ2-2; tentatively, D is TRBD2 (6 bases). Trimming took 5 bases from V and 3 from J, leaving 10 bases between them. The germline V gene has CDR1 SGHAT and CDR2 FQNNGV. There are 14 residues in the CDR3.

The CDR3 is CASSYELYGYTF. The CDR3 nucleotides read TGTGCCAGCAGTTACGAACTCTATGGCTACACCTTC. The chain recombines TRBV6-2 or TRBV6-3 with TRBJ1-2; D gene uncertain. CDR1 and CDR2 from the germline V gene are MNHEY and SVGEGT. The CDR3 runs 12 residues. Trimming pared 2 bases from V and 4 bases from J, leaving 5 bases between.

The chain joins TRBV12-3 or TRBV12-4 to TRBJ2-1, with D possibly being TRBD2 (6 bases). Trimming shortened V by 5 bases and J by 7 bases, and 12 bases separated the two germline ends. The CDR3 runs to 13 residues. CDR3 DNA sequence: TGTGCCAGCAGTGTCGCAGGGAGGAATGAGCAGTTCTTC. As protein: CASSVAGRNEQFF.

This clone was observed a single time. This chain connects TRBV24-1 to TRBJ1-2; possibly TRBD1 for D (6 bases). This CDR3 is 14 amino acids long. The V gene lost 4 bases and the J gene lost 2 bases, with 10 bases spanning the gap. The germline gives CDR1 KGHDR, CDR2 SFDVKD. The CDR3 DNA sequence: TGTGCCACCAGTGACCCGGACAGAAACTATGGCTACACCTTC. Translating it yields CATSDPDRNYGYTF.

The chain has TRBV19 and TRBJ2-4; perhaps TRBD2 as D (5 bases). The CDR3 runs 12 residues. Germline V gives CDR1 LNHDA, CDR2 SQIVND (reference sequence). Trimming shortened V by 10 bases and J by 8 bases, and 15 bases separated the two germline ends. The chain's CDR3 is CATLGMRDIQYF. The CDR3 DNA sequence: TGTGCCACCCTCGGAATGAGGGACATTCAGTACTTC.

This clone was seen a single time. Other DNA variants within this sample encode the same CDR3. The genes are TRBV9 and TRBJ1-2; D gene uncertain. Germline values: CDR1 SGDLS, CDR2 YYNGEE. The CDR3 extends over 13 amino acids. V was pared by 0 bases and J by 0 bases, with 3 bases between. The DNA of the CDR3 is TGTGCCAGCAGCGTAGACTCTAACTATGGCTACACCTTC. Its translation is CASSVDSNYGYTF. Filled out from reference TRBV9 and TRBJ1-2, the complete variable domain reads DSGVTQTPKHLITATGQRVTLRCSPRSGDLSVYWYQQSLDQGLQFLIQYYNGEERAKGNILERFSAQQFPDLHSELNLSSLELGDSALYFCASSVDSNYGYTFGSGTRLTVV.

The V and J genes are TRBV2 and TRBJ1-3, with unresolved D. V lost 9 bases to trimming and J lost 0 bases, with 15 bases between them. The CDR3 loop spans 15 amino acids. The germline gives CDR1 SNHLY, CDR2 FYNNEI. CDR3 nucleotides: TGTGCCAGAATAGGCGGGCAGAGCTCTGGAAACACCATATATTTT. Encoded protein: CARIGGQSSGNTIYF.

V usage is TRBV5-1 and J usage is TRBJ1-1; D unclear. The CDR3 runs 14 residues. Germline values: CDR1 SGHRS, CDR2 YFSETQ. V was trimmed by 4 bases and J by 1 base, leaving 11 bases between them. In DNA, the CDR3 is TGCGCCAGCAGCATCACATCAGGGAACACTGAAGCTTTCTTT. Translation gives CASSITSGNTEAFF.

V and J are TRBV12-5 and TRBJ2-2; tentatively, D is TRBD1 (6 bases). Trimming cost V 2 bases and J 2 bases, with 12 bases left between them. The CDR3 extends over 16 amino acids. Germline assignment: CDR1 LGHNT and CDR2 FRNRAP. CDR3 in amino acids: CASGLLQGFNTGELFF. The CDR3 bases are TGTGCTAGTGGTTTGTTGCAGGGGTTTAACACCGGGGAGCTGTTTTTT.

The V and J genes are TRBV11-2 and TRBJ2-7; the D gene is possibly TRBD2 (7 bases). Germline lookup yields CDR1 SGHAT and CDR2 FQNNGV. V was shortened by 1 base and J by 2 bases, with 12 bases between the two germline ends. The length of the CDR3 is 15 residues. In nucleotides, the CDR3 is TGTGCCAGCAGCTTAGTTGGGGGGGGCCCCTACGAGCAGTACTTC. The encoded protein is CASSLVGGGPYEQYF.

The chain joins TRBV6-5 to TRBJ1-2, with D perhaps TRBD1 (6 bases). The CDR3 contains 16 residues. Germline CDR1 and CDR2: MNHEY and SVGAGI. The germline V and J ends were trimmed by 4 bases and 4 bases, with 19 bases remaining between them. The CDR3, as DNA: TGTGCCAGCAGTTTTGAGCGCGACAGGCCGCTCTATGGCTACACCTTC. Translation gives CASSFERDRPLYGYTF.

This CDR3 reads CASSSLDRAIHNEQFF. DNA for the CDR3: TGTGCCAGCAGCTCACTGGACAGGGCGATCCACAATGAGCAGTTCTTC. The chain uses TRBV7-9 and TRBJ2-1; 8 bases match TRBD1. The CDR3 totals 16 residues. Trimming removed 4 bases from V and 5 bases from J; junction bases left unmatched: 10. Germline CDR1 reads SEHNR; CDR2 reads FQNEAQ (reference sequence).

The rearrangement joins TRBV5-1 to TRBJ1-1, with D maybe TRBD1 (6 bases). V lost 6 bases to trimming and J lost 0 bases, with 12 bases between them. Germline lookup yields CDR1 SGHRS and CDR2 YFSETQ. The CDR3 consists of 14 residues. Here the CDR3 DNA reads TGCGCCAGCACGATGGGGGCAGTGAACACTGAAGCTTTCTTT. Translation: CASTMGAVNTEAFF.

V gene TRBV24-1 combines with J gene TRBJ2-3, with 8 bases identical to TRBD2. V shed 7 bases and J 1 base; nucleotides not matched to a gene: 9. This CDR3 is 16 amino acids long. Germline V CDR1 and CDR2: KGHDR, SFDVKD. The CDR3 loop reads CATSTSGRGGTDTQYF. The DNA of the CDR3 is TGTGCCACCAGCACGTCGGGGCGGGGGGGCACAGATACGCAGTATTTT.

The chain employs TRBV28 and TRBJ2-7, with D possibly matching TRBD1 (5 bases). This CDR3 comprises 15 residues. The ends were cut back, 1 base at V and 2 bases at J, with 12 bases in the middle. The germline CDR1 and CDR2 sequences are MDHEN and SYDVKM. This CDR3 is CASSLFRVPPYEQYF. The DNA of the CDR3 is TGTGCCAGCAGTTTATTCAGGGTTCCCCCCTACGAGCAGTACTTC.

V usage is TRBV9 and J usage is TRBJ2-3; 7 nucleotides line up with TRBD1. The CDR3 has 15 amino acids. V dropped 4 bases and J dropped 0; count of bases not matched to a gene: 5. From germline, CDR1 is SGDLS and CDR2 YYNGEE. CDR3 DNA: TGTGCCAGCAGCCCAGGGGGTCGGAGCACAGATACGCAGTATTTT. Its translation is CASSPGGRSTDTQYF.

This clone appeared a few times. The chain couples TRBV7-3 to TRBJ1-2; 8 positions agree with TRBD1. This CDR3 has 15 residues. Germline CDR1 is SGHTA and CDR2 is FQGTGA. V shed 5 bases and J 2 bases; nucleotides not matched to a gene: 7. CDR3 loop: CASSNSGGKNYGYTF. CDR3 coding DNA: TGTGCCAGCAGCAATTCAGGGGGCAAGAACTATGGCTACACCTTC.

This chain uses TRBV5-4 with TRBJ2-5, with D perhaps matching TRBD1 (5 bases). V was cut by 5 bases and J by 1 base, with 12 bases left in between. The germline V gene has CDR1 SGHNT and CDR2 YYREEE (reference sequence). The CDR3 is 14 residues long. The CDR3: CASRITGIQETQYF. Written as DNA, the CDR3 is TGTGCCAGCAGAATCACAGGAATCCAAGAGACCCAGTACTTC.

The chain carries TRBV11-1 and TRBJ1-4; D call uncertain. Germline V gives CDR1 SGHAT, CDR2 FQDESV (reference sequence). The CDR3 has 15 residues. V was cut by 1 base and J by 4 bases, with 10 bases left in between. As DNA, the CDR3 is TGTGCCAGCAGCTTAGAGAGGCAGCTTAATGAAAAACTGTTTTTT. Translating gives CASSLERQLNEKLFF.

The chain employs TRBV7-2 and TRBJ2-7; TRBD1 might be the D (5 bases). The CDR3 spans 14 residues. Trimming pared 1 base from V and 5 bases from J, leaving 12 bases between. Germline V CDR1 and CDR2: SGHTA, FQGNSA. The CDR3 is CASSLERTSNEQYF. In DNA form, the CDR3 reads TGTGCCAGCAGCTTAGAACGGACATCGAACGAGCAGTACTTC.